This T cell receptor (beta chain) was captured in a study of OX40 agonist ivuxolimab in advanced cancers. Study context: Patients' therapy was ivuxolimab, an antibody that acts as an agonist of OX40 (CD134). Patient treatment consisted of intravenous ivuxolimab administration every 2 weeks at 0.01 to 10 mg/kg.

The V segment lost 1 base and the J segment 0 bases; nucleotides outside the gene matches: 4. Germline V gene sequence: CDR1 SGHRS, CDR2 YFSETQ. The CDR3 extends over 16 amino acids. Data came from immunoSEQ multiplex PCR; TCRdb stores just in-frame clones and leaves some out. Among around 70,000 clones listed, roughly 82% were seen once. This TCR came from an adult with an advanced solid tumor such as melanoma, head and neck, liver or kidney cancer. The input for sequencing was CD4+ or CD8+ T cells sorted from blood, taken in a trial of the OX40 agonist ivuxolimab. The rearrangement links TRBV5-1 to TRBJ2-1; 7 bases align to TRBD1. CDR3 sequence reads: CASSLLGQSSYNEQFF. DNA for the CDR3: TGCGCCAGCAGCTTGTTGGGACAGAGCTCCTACAATGAGCAGTTCTTC.